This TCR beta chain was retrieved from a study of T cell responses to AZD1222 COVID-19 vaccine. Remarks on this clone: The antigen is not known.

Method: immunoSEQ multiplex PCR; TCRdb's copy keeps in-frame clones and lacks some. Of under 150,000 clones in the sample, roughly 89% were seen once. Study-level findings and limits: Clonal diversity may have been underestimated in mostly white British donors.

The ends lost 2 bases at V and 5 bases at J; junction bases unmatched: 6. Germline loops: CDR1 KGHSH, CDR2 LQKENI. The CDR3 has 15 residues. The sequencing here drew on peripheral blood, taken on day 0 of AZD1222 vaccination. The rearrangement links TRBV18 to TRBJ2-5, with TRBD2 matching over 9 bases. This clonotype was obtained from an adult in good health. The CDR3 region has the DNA TGTGCCAGCTCACCATGGGCTAGCGGGGAGGAGACCCAGTACTTC. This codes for CASSPWASGEETQYF.